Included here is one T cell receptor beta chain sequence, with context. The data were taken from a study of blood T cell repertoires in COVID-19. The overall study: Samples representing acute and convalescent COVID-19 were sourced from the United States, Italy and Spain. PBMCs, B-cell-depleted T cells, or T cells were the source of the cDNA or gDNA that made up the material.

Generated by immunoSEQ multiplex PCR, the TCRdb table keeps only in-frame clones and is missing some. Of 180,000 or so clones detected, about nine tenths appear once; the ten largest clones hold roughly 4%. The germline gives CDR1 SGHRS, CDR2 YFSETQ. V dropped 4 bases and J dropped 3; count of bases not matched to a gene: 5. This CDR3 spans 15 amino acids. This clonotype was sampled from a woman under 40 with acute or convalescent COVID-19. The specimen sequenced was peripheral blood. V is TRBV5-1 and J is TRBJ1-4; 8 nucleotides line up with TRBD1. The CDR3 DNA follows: TGCGCCAGCAGCGAGGGACAGGCCGCTAATGAAAAACTGTTTTTT. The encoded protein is CASSEGQAANEKLFF.